These T cell receptor beta chains were read from a single sample in a study of identical twins. TCRdb re-derived calls from the 5' RACE reads in MiXCR, one entry per CDR3 protein. The table lists hundreds of thousands of distinct CDR3 sequences, approximately 7% of them singletons. This same sample was also part of a study on yellow fever vaccine responses in identical twins.

The sample was memory (CD45RO+) T cells sorted from blood. The source is a woman aged 18-30 years in good health. Each CDR3 is given with its conserved first and last residue. Fields, in order: CDR3 protein, CDR3 DNA, J gene, D gene, clone size, V gene. D genes are given only for firm matches. Not every row has a clone size; where given, it reads once, few, many or a size class.

CDR3aa: CASSFSGTNTDTQYF; CDR3nt: TGTGCCAGCAGCTTTAGCGGGACCAACACAGATACGCAGTATTTT; j_gene: TRBJ2-3; d_gene: TRBD2; abundance: few; v_gene: TRBV7-6
CDR3aa: CASSFTYTGELFF; CDR3nt: TGTGCCAGCAGTTTTACTTACACCGGGGAGCTGTTTTTT; j_gene: TRBJ2-2; d_gene: .; abundance: few; v_gene: TRBV6-5
CDR3aa: CASSERSTGHEAFF; CDR3nt: TGTGCCAGCAGTGAAAGATCGACAGGACATGAAGCTTTCTTT; j_gene: TRBJ1-1; d_gene: .; abundance: few; v_gene: TRBV6-1
CDR3aa: CASSETPGQGIGYTF; CDR3nt: TGTGCCAGCAGTGAGACACCGGGACAGGGTATAGGCTACACCTTC; j_gene: TRBJ1-2; d_gene: TRBD1; abundance: .; v_gene: TRBV6-1
CDR3aa: CASSQDPGQETQYF; CDR3nt: TGCGCCAGCAGCCAAGACCCCGGGCAAGAGACCCAGTACTTC; j_gene: TRBJ2-5; d_gene: .; abundance: .; v_gene: TRBV4-1
CDR3aa: CASSQVDLGISYNEQFF; CDR3nt: TGCGCCAGCAGCCAAGTCGACCTCGGGATCTCCTACAATGAGCAGTTCTTC; j_gene: TRBJ2-1; d_gene: .; abundance: many; v_gene: TRBV4-1
CDR3aa: CSARPNSGGNWVAFF; CDR3nt: TGCAGTGCTAGACCCAACTCCGGGGGTAATTGGGTAGCTTTCTTT; j_gene: TRBJ1-1; d_gene: .; abundance: few; v_gene: TRBV20-1
CDR3aa: CASSYSGTGGRDNQPQHF; CDR3nt: TGTGCCAGCAGTTATTCCGGGACAGGGGGGAGGGACAATCAGCCCCAGCATTTT; j_gene: TRBJ1-5; d_gene: TRBD1; abundance: many; v_gene: TRBV6-5
CDR3aa: CASSFLGYGYTF; CDR3nt: TGTGCCAGCAGTTTCCTAGGCTATGGCTACACCTTC; j_gene: TRBJ1-2; d_gene: .; abundance: .; v_gene: TRBV28
CDR3aa: CASTHSNQPQHF; CDR3nt: TGTGCCAGCACTCACAGCAATCAGCCCCAGCATTTT; j_gene: TRBJ1-5; d_gene: .; abundance: many; v_gene: TRBV6-1
CDR3aa: CATSRRRGYNEQFF; CDR3nt: TGTGCCACCAGCAGAAGAAGAGGCTACAATGAGCAGTTCTTC; j_gene: TRBJ2-1; d_gene: .; abundance: .; v_gene: TRBV15
CDR3aa: CASSYRGQVTEAFF; CDR3nt: TGTGCCAGCAGTTATCGGGGGCAGGTCACTGAAGCTTTCTTT; j_gene: TRBJ1-1; d_gene: .; abundance: .; v_gene: TRBV27
CDR3aa: CAISGTGQNYGYTF; CDR3nt: TGTGCCATCAGTGGAACTGGACAGAACTATGGCTACACCTTC; j_gene: TRBJ1-2; d_gene: .; abundance: .; v_gene: TRBV10-3
CDR3aa: CASRLTNRDYGYTF; CDR3nt: TGTGCCAGCAGACTTACCAACAGGGACTATGGCTACACCTTC; j_gene: TRBJ1-2; d_gene: .; abundance: .; v_gene: TRBV5-6
CDR3aa: CASSATPGPRGDTQYF; CDR3nt: TGCGCCAGCAGCGCTACACCGGGACCCAGGGGAGATACGCAGTATTTT; j_gene: TRBJ2-3; d_gene: .; abundance: many; v_gene: TRBV5-1
CDR3aa: CATHPGGSNEQFF; CDR3nt: TGTGCCACCCACCCGGGGGGGAGTAATGAGCAGTTCTTC; j_gene: TRBJ2-1; d_gene: TRBD2; abundance: .; v_gene: TRBV28
CDR3aa: CAISAEGGGRTEAFF; CDR3nt: TGTGCCATCAGTGCCGAGGGGGGGGGTCGAACTGAAGCTTTCTTT; j_gene: TRBJ1-1; d_gene: .; abundance: few; v_gene: TRBV10-3
CDR3aa: CASSRGQTYGYTF; CDR3nt: TGTGCCAGCAGCCGCGGACAGACTTATGGCTACACCTTC; j_gene: TRBJ1-2; d_gene: .; abundance: .; v_gene: TRBV27
CDR3aa: CASSPLPLGYGYTF; CDR3nt: TGTGCCAGCAGTCCCCTCCCCCTAGGCTATGGCTACACCTTC; j_gene: TRBJ1-2; d_gene: .; abundance: many; v_gene: TRBV28
CDR3aa: CASSEFTSGIDEQFF; CDR3nt: TGCGCCAGCAGTGAGTTTACTAGCGGGATCGATGAGCAGTTCTTC; j_gene: TRBJ2-1; d_gene: TRBD2; abundance: .; v_gene: TRBV10-1
CDR3aa: CASREKLGDTGELFF; CDR3nt: TGTGCCAGTAGGGAAAAGCTAGGTGACACCGGGGAGCTGTTTTTT; j_gene: TRBJ2-2; d_gene: .; abundance: .; v_gene: TRBV19
CDR3aa: CASTRGGEAGELFF; CDR3nt: TGTGCCAGCACCCGGGGCGGGGAGGCCGGGGAGCTGTTTTTT; j_gene: TRBJ2-2; d_gene: .; abundance: many; v_gene: TRBV3-1
CDR3aa: CASRITGFVADTQYF; CDR3nt: TGTGCCAGCAGAATCACAGGGTTTGTGGCAGATACGCAGTATTTT; j_gene: TRBJ2-3; d_gene: .; abundance: .; v_gene: TRBV7-8
CDR3aa: CATRQGNTEAFF; CDR3nt: TGTGCCACTAGACAGGGTAACACTGAAGCTTTCTTT; j_gene: TRBJ1-1; d_gene: TRBD1; abundance: few; v_gene: TRBV19
CDR3aa: CASSLGQIKETQYF; CDR3nt: TGTGCCAGCAGTTTGGGGCAAATTAAAGAGACCCAGTACTTC; j_gene: TRBJ2-5; d_gene: .; abundance: few; v_gene: TRBV12-3/TRBV12-4
CDR3aa: CATSKREGSADTQYF; CDR3nt: TGTGCCACCAGTAAGCGGGAGGGAAGCGCAGATACGCAGTATTTT; j_gene: TRBJ2-3; d_gene: TRBD2; abundance: many; v_gene: TRBV24-1
CDR3aa: CASSSQGQFGETQYF; CDR3nt: TGTGCCAGCAGCTCACAAGGACAGTTTGGTGAGACCCAGTACTTC; j_gene: TRBJ2-5; d_gene: .; abundance: .; v_gene: TRBV7-9
CDR3aa: CAISGLAGGDEQFF; CDR3nt: TGTGCCATCAGTGGACTAGCGGGAGGCGATGAGCAGTTCTTC; j_gene: TRBJ2-1; d_gene: TRBD2; abundance: many; v_gene: TRBV10-3
CDR3aa: CASSLASGGTIYF; CDR3nt: TGTGCCAGCAGCTTGGCATCCGGGGGCACCATATATTTT; j_gene: TRBJ1-3; d_gene: .; abundance: .; v_gene: TRBV5-6
CDR3aa: CASSARLSADYNEQFF; CDR3nt: TGTGCCAGCAGCGCCCGTCTCAGCGCCGACTACAATGAGCAGTTCTTC; j_gene: TRBJ2-1; d_gene: .; abundance: .; v_gene: TRBV6-4
CDR3aa: CASSKETNSGTRKETQYF; CDR3nt: TGTGCCAGCAGCAAAGAAACAAACTCCGGCACGAGGAAGGAGACCCAGTACTTC; j_gene: TRBJ2-5; d_gene: .; abundance: few; v_gene: TRBV21-1
CDR3aa: CASSLGGRGDTQYF; CDR3nt: TGTGCCAGCAGTTTGGGGGGGAGAGGGGATACGCAGTATTTT; j_gene: TRBJ2-3; d_gene: TRBD2; abundance: many; v_gene: TRBV12-3/TRBV12-4
CDR3aa: CASSQEYELAGEQYF; CDR3nt: TGCGCCAGCAGCCAAGAGTACGAGCTAGCGGGTGAGCAGTACTTC; j_gene: TRBJ2-7; d_gene: TRBD2; abundance: few; v_gene: TRBV4-1
CDR3aa: CASSLTVSNEQFF; CDR3nt: TGTGCCAGCAGCCTGACAGTTTCTAATGAGCAGTTCTTC; j_gene: TRBJ2-1; d_gene: .; abundance: .; v_gene: TRBV7-2
CDR3aa: CASSFWQGVGGYTF; CDR3nt: TGTGCCAGCAGCTTCTGGCAGGGAGTTGGTGGCTACACCTTC; j_gene: TRBJ1-2; d_gene: .; abundance: .; v_gene: TRBV7-9
CDR3aa: CASKIQGQTSYEQYF; CDR3nt: TGTGCCAGCAAGATACAGGGGCAGACTTCCTACGAGCAGTACTTC; j_gene: TRBJ2-7; d_gene: TRBD1; abundance: .; v_gene: TRBV6-5
CDR3aa: CASSRQGGYTEAFF; CDR3nt: TGTGCCAGTTCAAGACAGGGAGGGTACACTGAAGCTTTCTTT; j_gene: TRBJ1-1; d_gene: TRBD1; abundance: .; v_gene: TRBV6-1
CDR3aa: CASSPQGSISGNTIYF; CDR3nt: TGTGCCAGCAGTCCACAGGGGTCGATCTCTGGAAACACCATATATTTT; j_gene: TRBJ1-3; d_gene: TRBD1; abundance: few; v_gene: TRBV2
CDR3aa: CASRRAGVSGDTQYF; CDR3nt: TGTGCCAGCAGGAGAGCGGGAGTGTCTGGAGATACGCAGTATTTT; j_gene: TRBJ2-3; d_gene: TRBD2; abundance: many; v_gene: TRBV25-1
CDR3aa: CASSIQGGRSNEQFF; CDR3nt: TGTGCCAGTAGTATTCAAGGCGGCCGGAGCAATGAGCAGTTCTTC; j_gene: TRBJ2-1; d_gene: .; abundance: .; v_gene: TRBV19
CDR3aa: CASSLRPGTGMDTEAFF; CDR3nt: TGTGCCAGCAGCTTACGTCCCGGGACAGGGATGGACACTGAAGCTTTCTTT; j_gene: TRBJ1-1; d_gene: TRBD1; abundance: .; v_gene: TRBV7-6
CDR3aa: CASSLAGLAIFEETQYF; CDR3nt: TGTGCCAGCAGCCTCGCCGGACTAGCGATATTTGAAGAGACCCAGTACTTC; j_gene: TRBJ2-5; d_gene: TRBD2; abundance: many; v_gene: TRBV7-8
CDR3aa: CCARDVAGGRTDTQYF; CDR3nt: TGCTGTGCTAGAGATGTAGCGGGGGGGAGGACAGATACGCAGTATTTT; j_gene: TRBJ2-3; d_gene: TRBD2; abundance: .; v_gene: TRBV20-1
CDR3aa: CASSPPLYGYTF; CDR3nt: TGTGCCAGCAGCCCCCCACTCTATGGCTACACCTTC; j_gene: TRBJ1-2; d_gene: .; abundance: many; v_gene: TRBV11-2
CDR3aa: CASSRQDVGRTEQYF; CDR3nt: TGTGCCAGCTCCCGCCAGGATGTAGGGCGGACCGAGCAGTACTTC; j_gene: TRBJ2-7; d_gene: .; abundance: few; v_gene: TRBV18
CDR3aa: CASSQEGSTGGAGAGGYNEQFF; CDR3nt: TGTGCCAGCAGCCAAGAAGGGTCGACAGGGGGCGCAGGGGCGGGGGGTTACAATGAGCAGTTCTTC; j_gene: TRBJ2-1; d_gene: TRBD1; abundance: few; v_gene: TRBV3-1
CDR3aa: CASSYKASLWVLEQFF; CDR3nt: TGTGCCAGCAGTTACAAAGCTAGTTTATGGGTATTGGAGCAGTTCTTC; j_gene: TRBJ2-1; d_gene: .; abundance: .; v_gene: TRBV6-5
CDR3aa: CASSKGDRAYEQYF; CDR3nt: TGTGCCAGCAGCAAGGGGGACAGGGCCTACGAGCAGTACTTC; j_gene: TRBJ2-7; d_gene: .; abundance: .; v_gene: TRBV21-1